This paragraph reports one TCR beta chain. There is no known antigen for this receptor. No qualities accompany the bases; no much larger clone lies one base away. In total, roughly 670 healthy bone marrow donors made up the cohort. At the time of sampling, all cohort members were nominally healthy, though unrecorded immune exposures were likely present. The donor tested CMV seronegative, placing the donor among the 350 to 400 seronegative members of the cohort. Every donor gave a peripheral blood sample, and the peripheral blood mononuclear cells from that sample were used for TCR beta sequencing. Genomic DNA was extracted from the blood cell samples with the Qiagen DNeasy Blood Extraction Kit. This sample is part of a study of cytomegalovirus exposure and HLA in healthy donors (TCRdb year 2017). With respect to the entire study: In an earlier analysis of approximately 640 of the donors, under 300 Gb of sequence data and 95 million to 130 million unique TCR beta sequences from about 190 million T cells were reported. An earlier analysis of nearly 600 of the donors applied high-throughput TCR beta sequencing to assess whether each TCR beta V gene segment acted as functional or pseudogenic. In a later analysis, previously published TCR beta repertoires from some 640 donors were re-analyzed and high-resolution HLA genotyping was added so that TCR occurrence patterns could be studied. Along with the approximately 700-subject first cohort, a separate validation cohort of over a hundred different subjects was used. Alongside the repertoire data, information on donor age, sex, ethnicity and CMV serostatus was compiled. An early release that covered 640 HLA-typed donors contained about 300 gigabases of sequencing data and 85 million to 100 million unique TCR sequences. A handful of DR-DQ haplotypes were handled as single units for association and clustering because linkage in the cohort was strong. The number of donors typed differed by locus, with about 629-630 for A, B, C, DRB1 and DQB1, over 500 for DQA1, 606 for DPA1, and over 400 for DPB1. All discovery cohort repertoires had been generated using a single sequencing platform. Class I and class II HLA loci were covered by the typing at four-digit resolution. To predict cytomegalovirus infection status, the study combined high-throughput TCR immunosequencing, statistical association of individual TCRs with disease status, and machine learning. In the later analysis, no new phenotypic data were used to find candidate immune exposures; instead, reliance was placed on TCR beta sequences and their occurrence across donors. A later genetic analysis took genome-wide SNP genotypes for about three fifths of the 666 donors and used that subset as a discovery cohort. Of the approximately 370 genotyped donors, less than 90% were placed in the genetic ancestry cluster associated with self-reported Caucasian donors. Using immunosequencing, the study profiled T cell repertoires from 550 to 750 subjects and related those repertoires to cytomegalovirus serostatus. On average, about 240,000 unique TCR beta nucleotide sequences were sequenced per donor among some 430 genotyped donors of the cohort, with 15% to 20% of those sequences being non-productive. The aim of the study was to test whether cataloging public T cell receptors could identify signatures of past pathogen exposure. The research as a whole found: A total of fewer than 200 TCR beta chains were listed by the study as associated with cytomegalovirus. Because counts were too low, approximately 15 rarely observed V segments, including chromosome 9 orphons, were excluded from the earlier analysis of 587 of the donors. The classifier was reported to diagnose cytomegalovirus status with high specificity and sensitivity in both the original and validation cohorts. The only immune exposure information available for the cohort was CMV serostatus. Some IMGT-functional V segments, including TRBV6-2 and TRBV6-3, could not be told apart with the 87-base-pair reads, so those segments were excluded. An association between a missense DCLRE1C variant and V-gene and J-gene trimming of TCR beta chains was found in a later genetic analysis and replicated in an independent cohort. A cluster of highly shared sequence variants was judged likely to represent a technical artifact of the sequencing pipeline. An earlier analysis of approximately 500 of the donors showed that most TCR beta V segments appeared in productive rearrangements either about 87% or about 30% of the time, which broadly matched IMGT annotations. Linkage disequilibrium might explain the correlated functional status among segregating V segments, but an unknown experimental factor could not be excluded. When HLA alleles, especially DR and DQ, strongly co-occurred, attributing TCR associations to individual alleles was difficult. Specific HLA alleles were associated with 15,000 to 20,000 TCR beta sequences at a false discovery rate of 0.05 in a later analysis. A later analysis found that HLA-associated TCR beta chains were more clonally expanded and had lower generation probabilities than equally common non-associated chains. According to a later genetic analysis, donors in an Asian-associated ancestry cluster had fewer N-insertions in productive TCRs than the roughly 670-donor mean. According to the authors, the approach could potentially be generalized to other disease states and immunological phenotypes. This cohort had only TCR beta chains sequenced, and the lack of alpha or paired-chain data limited which features could be detected. The presence/absence analyses assumed that sequencing depth was roughly uniform across donors, and that assumption may not be true. A further reported finding was that TCR beta sequences accurately predicted the HLA-A and HLA-B alleles for most subjects in the first cohort. According to a later analysis, TCR association rates differed among HLA loci, with DRB1 alleles showing the most associated TCRs and HLA-C alleles showing the fewest. In vitro tests confirmed that a few of the cytomegalovirus-associated TCR beta chains recognize cytomegalovirus antigens. Most TCR sequences were observed very rarely across donors, whereas some public TCRs were present in many individuals. Because some donors lacked HLA typing at each locus, the association tests relied only on the typed subset. In a later analysis, several top co-occurrence clusters were reported to appear linked to parvovirus B19, influenza, CMV and Epstein-Barr virus. According to a later analysis, most CMV-associated TCR beta chains appeared to be HLA-restricted, and the HLA associations seemed to be driven largely by CMV exposure.

The protocol used for the library was the immunoSEQ multiplex PCR assay. A mixture of 60 forward primers for TCR Vbeta segments and 13 reverse primers for TCR Jbeta segments was used in the multiplex PCR. The CDR3 region of rearranged TCR beta genes was amplified from genomic DNA by a multiplex PCR assay. The Illumina HiSeq System was used to sequence the amplified TCR beta libraries as 87-base-pair reads. On the study's bioinformatics: A later analysis counted about 76 million unique TCR beta chains across the 550 to 800 repertoires, and some 12 million of these chains were shared by at least two donors. To remove PCR and sequencing errors, raw reads were error-corrected and collapsed into unique sequences using a nearest-neighbor algorithm that merged closely related sequences. CDR3 sequences were aligned to IMGT reference sequences to assign V, D and J gene segments. For a sequence to be retained, a match of at least six nucleotides to both a V gene segment and a J gene segment was required. A rearrangement was called productive if the CDR3 had no stop codons and remained in frame with V and J, and every other rearrangement was called non-productive. Following IMGT convention, CDR3 was defined as the stretch from the second conserved V-encoded cysteine up to the conserved J-encoded phenylalanine. The earlier analysis of 587 of the donors excluded sequences that lacked an unambiguous match to a single V gene segment. An earlier analysis of fewer than 750 of the donors called V segments functional above 56.7% productive rearrangements and segregating when the between-donor standard deviation exceeded 5%. A statistical classification framework was built for diagnosing cytomegalovirus status from the catalog of TCR beta chain sequences. A later analysis assigned V and J genes by comparing TCR nucleotide sequences with IMGT/GENE-DB human TR gene sequences. A later analysis assigned CDR3 sequences and most-parsimonious VDJ recombination scenarios with the TCRdist pipeline. In a later analysis, each TCR beta chain was defined by its CDR3 amino acid sequence together with its V-gene family, and reads lacking a unique V-gene family were excluded. In a later analysis, 450 to 600 highly shared, low-generation-probability nucleotide sequences were removed to address suspected cross-contamination and a sequencing artifact. A later analysis calculated a clonal expansion index for each public chain from normalized within-repertoire ranks of inferred template counts. A later analysis computed generation probabilities with a VDJ recombination model fitted to out-of-frame rearrangements, and checked the results against IGoR. In a later analysis, TCR-TCR, TCR-HLA and TCR-CMV co-occurrence was scored with hypergeometric tests, and a repertoire-size bias correction was applied to TCR pairs. A later analysis estimated false discovery rates by permuting HLA or CMV assignments 20 times. In a later analysis, co-occurring TCRs were grouped using DBSCAN, and TCRdist sequence similarity was added for clustering within HLA-allele-positive subsets. Repertoires with fewer than 30,000 or more than 120,000 public chains, plus five repertoires with anomalous nucleotide sharing, were excluded from co-occurrence clustering. TCRdb retrieved this table from immuneACCESS and kept in-frame rearrangements only. Not all clones are present; in checked studies, unresolved V genes account for under half, and no reason is known for the remainder. From that table come the V and J calls and clone size; the DNA was used to work out D and trimming. Across this sample there are approximately 210,000 clones, with over 60% seen only once. 1.8% of the sample is held by the ten biggest clonotypes.

Measured from the cysteine to the phenylalanine, the CDR3 is 16 residues long. Only CDR3 DNA is held: 48 bases, read in frame from base 1. After removal of 1 base from V and 2 bases from J, the junction retains 5 bases not matched to a gene. Reading the germline V gene (reference sequence) gives CDR1 LNHDA and CDR2 SQIVND. The chain employs TRBV19 and TRBJ2-1; 7 bases in between match TRBD2. This clonotype was sampled from a male donor in good health and CMV-seronegative. Material: PBMCs. In nucleotide form, the sequence is TGTGCCAGTAGTATAGTAAGCGGGACTACCTACAATGAGCAGTTCTTC. It encodes CASSIVSGTTYNEQFF.